The clone carrying this T cell receptor (beta chain) appeared once. Its antigen is as yet unknown. One junction end disagrees with the germline gene, perhaps due to a read error. Per germline, CDR1 DFQATT and CDR2 SNEGSKA (reference sequence). The CDR3 is 14 residues long. Cultured CD4+ T cell DNA underwent sequencing with the Oncomine TCR Beta short-read assay. CD4+ T cells were cultured, and genomic DNA was extracted from them. MiXCR was run by TCRdb on the PCR reads, yielding one entry per CDR3 protein. The sample lists about 18,000 distinct CDR3 sequences, just under 45% seen once, with 7.2% in the top ten. The source of the sample is a study of vaccination and CD4 T cells after COVID-19. Treatment noted: roughly 10-day PBMC culture with coronavirus spike peptide pools or control peptides (ViraFEST assay). Cultures of PBMCs, 1.5 million to 2 million per well, were set up with about 10 IU/ml IL-2 and about 10 ug/ml peptide pools. When nine to ten days of culture had elapsed, CD4+ T cells were isolated by negative selection.

The starting material was CD4+ T cells from blood, cultured in vitro, obtained after SARS-CoV-2 vaccination. The V and J genes are TRBV20-1 and TRBJ2-1; 7 bases agree with TRBD2. The receptor comes from a human donor who had recovered from COVID-19. Here the CDR3 reads CSARGASGYNEQFF. CDR3 nucleotides: TGCAGTGCCAGAGGGGCTAGCGGCTACAATGAGCAGTTCTTC.